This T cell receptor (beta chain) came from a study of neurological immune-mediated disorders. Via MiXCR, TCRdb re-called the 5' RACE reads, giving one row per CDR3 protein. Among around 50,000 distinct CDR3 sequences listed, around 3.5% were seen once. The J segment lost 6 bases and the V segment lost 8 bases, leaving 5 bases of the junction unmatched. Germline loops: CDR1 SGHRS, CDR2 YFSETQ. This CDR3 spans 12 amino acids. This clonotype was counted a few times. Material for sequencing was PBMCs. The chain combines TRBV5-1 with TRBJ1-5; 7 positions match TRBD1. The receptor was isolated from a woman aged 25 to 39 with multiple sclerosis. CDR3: CARQGTGQPQHF. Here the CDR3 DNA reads TGCGCCAGACAGGGGACCGGTCAGCCCCAGCATTTT.